These 22 T cell receptor beta chains were sequenced from one sample in a study of post-analysis software for immune sequencing data. General study points: Patients showed TRBV5-6, TRBV5-1 and TRBV20-1 among a few TRBV segments more frequent than in controls.

No antigen is known for these receptors. The authors incorporated unique molecular identifiers into the TCR beta cDNA libraries. Via MiXCR, TCRdb re-called the PCR reads, giving one row per CDR3 protein. The profile shows some 370,000 distinct CDR3 sequences, roughly 36% of them singletons. Material for sequencing was blood. All receptors derive from a girl between 5 and 17 years old with multiple sclerosis.

In its sample, this clonotype was seen a few times. This chain connects TRBV4-3 to TRBJ1-2; no clear D. The CDR3 totals 14 residues. Germline lookup yields CDR1 LGHNA and CDR2 YSLEER. Between the trimmed V and J ends, which lost 4 bases and 5 bases, there was a span of 14 bases. CDR3 protein: CASSPDVGPYGYTF. CDR3 bases: TGCGCCAGCAGCCCTGATGTTGGACCTTATGGCTACACCTTC.

The rearrangement uses TRBV4-2 and TRBJ1-1, with 8 bases lining up with TRBD1. The CDR3 totals 14 residues. Germline V gene data show CDR1 as LGHNA and CDR2 as YNFKEQ. With 2 bases clipped from V and 7 bases from J, the junction kept 6 bases outside the gene matches. CDR3 in DNA: TGTGCCAGCAGCCAACTCCAGGGGGCGGGTGAAGCTTTCTTT. It translates to CASSQLQGAGEAFF.

The CDR3 DNA is TGTGCCAGCAGTTACACAGGGGCACCCACCGGGGAGCTGTTTTTT. Translated, it gives CASSYTGAPTGELFF. The rearrangement joins TRBV6-2 or TRBV6-3 to TRBJ2-2, with 7 bases fitting TRBD1. V dropped 2 bases and J dropped 4; count of bases not matched to a gene: 4. CDR1 and CDR2 (germline): MNHEY, SVGEGT. This CDR3 is built from 15 residues.

The chain has TRBV9 and TRBJ2-1; D remains ambiguous. CDR1 SGDLS and CDR2 YYNGEE come from the germline V gene. V was clipped by 0 bases and J by 8 bases, with 6 bases between them. The CDR3 spans 12 residues. CDR3 amino acids: CASSVGTDEQFF. CDR3 nucleotides: TGTGCCAGCAGCGTAGGAACCGATGAGCAGTTCTTC.

The chain combines TRBV7-9 with TRBJ2-2; D may match TRBD1 or TRBD2 (5 bases each). This CDR3 has 15 amino acids. The germline gives CDR1 SEHNR, CDR2 FQNEAQ (reference sequence). V was clipped by 7 bases and J by 1 base, with 13 bases between them. CDR3 DNA sequence: TGTGCCAGCACCTTCGGGGCTGGGAACACCGGGGAGCTGTTTTTT. Translated: CASTFGAGNTGELFF.

The rearrangement links TRBV4-1 to TRBJ2-2, with 16 bases lining up with TRBD2. The CDR3 length is 18 residues. Looked up from germline, CDR1 is MGHRA and CDR2 is YSYEKL. Losses at the gene ends were 3 bases for V and 6 bases for J; bases not matched to a gene: 7. Here the CDR3 reads CASSHGTSGGGQAGELFF. The CDR3 DNA follows: TGCGCCAGCAGCCACGGGACTAGCGGGGGGGGCCAGGCCGGGGAGCTGTTTTTT.

This rearrangement joins TRBV12-3 or TRBV12-4 to TRBJ1-1, with D unclear. This CDR3 spans 12 amino acids. V lost 4 bases and J lost 7, with 10 bases in between. The CDR3 bases are TGTGCCAGCAGTTCATGGACCCTTGAAGCTTTCTTT. Protein: CASSSWTLEAFF.

J is TRBJ1-4 and V is TRBV28, with D uncertain. The CDR3 consists of 15 residues. In germline, CDR1 is MDHEN, CDR2 SYDVKM. The V end was cut by 4 bases, the J end by 8 bases, with 17 bases between. The CDR3 nucleotides are TGTGCCAGCAGTTCAGGATCGGGGAACGAAGAAAAACTGTTTTTT. Protein product: CASSSGSGNEEKLFF.

The V and J genes are TRBV27 and TRBJ1-4; 10 nucleotides match TRBD1. This CDR3 spans 15 amino acids. Germline-derived CDR1 and CDR2 are MNHEY and SMNVEV (reference sequence). J was trimmed by 5 bases and V by 6 bases; bases with no gene match: 6. The CDR3 region has the DNA TGTGCCAGCAGCCTTATGGGACAGGGGAATGAAAAACTGTTTTTT. It translates to CASSLMGQGNEKLFF.

The chain joins TRBV2 to TRBJ1-6; D is possibly TRBD1 (5 bases). This CDR3 region has 13 residues. CDR1 SNHLY and CDR2 FYNNEI come from the germline V gene. Trimming left V 8 bases short and J 7 bases short, with 12 bases between. The CDR3 DNA follows: TGTGCCAGCTGGGGGAAGTTCAATTCACCCCTCCACTTT. As protein: CASWGKFNSPLHF.

This clonotype turned up a few times. This chain links TRBV11-2 with TRBJ2-3; D tentatively fits TRBD1 or TRBD2 (5 bases each). Germline V lookup: CDR1 SGHAT, CDR2 FQNNGV. The CDR3 sequence is 14 residues long. V shed 5 bases and J shed 8 bases, with 17 bases lying between them. The CDR3 sequence: CASSGGRGPATQYF. CDR3 nucleotide sequence: TGTGCCAGCAGCGGGGGACGGGGCCCCGCTACGCAGTATTTT.

This chain links TRBV7-2 with TRBJ2-6; 8 bases align to TRBD1. Trimming removed 5 bases from V and 2 bases from J; junction bases left unmatched: 5. Germline V gene data show CDR1 as SGHTA and CDR2 as FQGNSA. This CDR3 contains 16 residues. DNA of the CDR3: TGTGCCAGCAGCCCACAGGGGGGTACTGGGGCCAACGTCCTGACTTTC. It is translated as CASSPQGGTGANVLTF.

CDR3: CASSYSGIRYGYTF. In DNA, the CDR3 is TGTGCCAGCAGTTACTCTGGTATCCGCTATGGCTACACCTTC. V is TRBV6-5 and J is TRBJ1-2; unclear D gene. The germline V gene has CDR1 MNHEY and CDR2 SVGAGI. Trimming pared 0 bases from V and 4 bases from J, leaving 9 bases between. The CDR3 has 14 residues.

The chain recombines TRBV5-1 with TRBJ1-2; D possibly corresponds to TRBD1 (6 bases). From germline, CDR1 is SGHRS and CDR2 YFSETQ. Trimming removed 0 bases at V and 4 bases at J, with 13 bases between. The CDR3 totals 15 residues. The CDR3 region is CASSLGTERSYGYTF. Written as DNA, the CDR3 is TGCGCCAGCAGCTTGGGGACAGAACGGAGCTATGGCTACACCTTC. Based on the CDR3 plus reference TRBV5-1 and TRBJ1-2, the full variable domain is KAGVTQTPRYLIKTRGQQVTLSCSPISGHRSVSWYQQTPGQGLQFLFEYFSETQRNKGNFPGRFSGRQFSNSRSEMNVSTLELGDSALYLCASSLGTERSYGYTFGSGTRLTVV.

The chain uses TRBV9 and TRBJ1-2, with TRBD1 identical over 7 bases. Germline V CDR1 and CDR2: SGDLS, YYNGEE. Losses at the gene ends were 2 bases for V and 4 bases for J; bases not matched to a gene: 11. The CDR3 is made up of 16 amino acids. The CDR3 nucleotides read TGTGCCAGCAGCGTCGGGGGGGACAGCTTACCCTATGGCTACACCTTC. Protein product: CASSVGGDSLPYGYTF. The full variable domain, completed using reference TRBV9 and TRBJ1-2, is DSGVTQTPKHLITATGQRVTLRCSPRSGDLSVYWYQQSLDQGLQFLIQYYNGEERAKGNILERFSAQQFPDLHSELNLSSLELGDSALYFCASSVGGDSLPYGYTFGSGTRLTVV.

About this clonotype itself: One end of the junction fails to match germline, which may point to a read error. The V gene is TRBV6-5, the J gene TRBJ1-5; no reliable D call. Per germline, CDR1 MNHEY and CDR2 SVGAGI. The CDR3 has 14 amino acids. CDR3 in amino acids: CASSSRYGNQSQHF. The CDR3 DNA follows: TGTGCCAGCAGTTCTAGGTATGGCAATCAGTCCCAGCATTTT.

This chain joins TRBV20-1 and TRBJ1-1, with a weak D call TRBD1 (6 bases). Per the germline V gene, CDR1 is DFQATT and CDR2 is SNEGSKA (reference sequence). The CDR3 extends over 15 amino acids. V lost 3 bases and J 1 base, leaving 15 bases between the germline ends. CDR3 in DNA: TGCAGTGCTAGCCCTCTCGCAGGGGCGAACACTGAAGCTTTCTTT. Its protein is CSASPLAGANTEAFF.

This clonotype has a handful of counts. The chain employs TRBV20-1 and TRBJ1-1; D ambiguous. Germline-derived CDR1 and CDR2 are DFQATT and SNEGSKA (reference sequence). This CDR3 is built from 13 residues. V was pared by 3 bases and J by 7 bases, with 15 bases between. Here the CDR3 DNA reads TGCAGTGCTAGGTCCAGGAGGGTTGGTGAAGCTTTCTTT. Its translation: CSARSRRVGEAFF.

This clonotype was counted a few times. The rearrangement uses TRBV10-3 and TRBJ2-1, with 9 bases aligning to TRBD1. CDR3 length: 13 amino acids. Unmatched junction bases numbered 3, after V lost 7 bases and J lost 5 bases. Looked up from germline, CDR1 is ENHRY and CDR2 is SYGVKD. CDR3 bases: TGTGCCATCATGGGACAGGGAAACAATGAGCAGTTCTTC. It translates to CAIMGQGNNEQFF.

This clonotype was seen a handful of times. One end of the junction varies from germline; a read error may be responsible. The chain couples TRBV20-1 to TRBJ2-1; 10 bases agree with TRBD2. Per germline, CDR1 DFQATT and CDR2 SNEGSKA (reference sequence). CDR3 length: 17 amino acids. For the CDR3, the DNA is TGCAGCGCTAGAGGTGCGGCCACTAGCGGGGACCTCAATGAGCAGTTCTTC. This sequence encodes CSARGAATSGDLNEQFF.

The J gene is TRBJ2-7, the V gene TRBV9; tentative D call: TRBD1 (7 bases). From germline, CDR1 is SGDLS and CDR2 YYNGEE. V was cut by 4 bases and J by 7 bases, with 18 bases left in between. The CDR3 is 14 residues long. The DNA of the CDR3 is TGTGCCAGCAGCCCGCAGGAGGGGGCATGGGAGCAGTACTTC. It translates to CASSPQEGAWEQYF.

Only a few counts were recorded for this clonotype. V and J are TRBV27 and TRBJ2-7, with unresolved D. The end of the DNA aligns better with TRBJ2-5, so the J call may be wrong. Germline V gene lookup returns CDR1 MNHEY and CDR2 SMNVEV (reference sequence). This CDR3 is 13 amino acids long. CDR3 amino acids: CASSTGLVRTQYF. The DNA of the CDR3 is TGTGCCAGCAGTACGGGTCTTGTTAGGACCCAGTACTTC.